A selection of T cell receptor beta chains follows, all from one sample in a study of T cells in Graves' hyperthyroidism and ophthalmopathy. In TCRdb, the multiplex PCR reads were re-called with MiXCR into one record per CDR3 protein. The data show 550,000 to 850,000 distinct CDR3 sequences, under 20% seen once. The sample taken for sequencing was blood. The receptors were gathered from a woman aged 45-59 years with Graves' hyperthyroidism that later progressed to Graves' ophthalmopathy. Both conserved end residues are part of each CDR3. The order of the fields is J gene, V gene, D gene, clone size, CDR3 protein, CDR3 DNA. The D gene is left open where the match is weak. Not every row has a clone size; where given, it reads once, few, many or a size class.

TRBJ2-3 | TRBV6-5 | - | few | CASSYSAGTRRTDTQYF | TGTGCCAGCAGTTACTCGGCCGGGACCCGAAGGACAGATACGCAGTATTTT
TRBJ2-1 | TRBV6-6 | TRBD2 | few | CASSYSLGLAGNNEQFF | TGTGCCAGCAGTTACTCCCTAGGACTAGCGGGGAACAATGAGCAGTTCTTC
TRBJ2-3 | TRBV6-1 | - | many | CASSGPGYDTQYF | TGTGCCAGCAGTGGCCCCGGTTATGATACGCAGTATTTT
TRBJ1-3 | TRBV5-8 | - | few | CASSLSLGSGNTIYF | TGTGCCAGCAGCTTGAGCCTGGGCTCTGGAAACACCATATATTTT
TRBJ2-2 | TRBV12-5 | TRBD1 | few | CASGLVITGGQSNTGELFF | TGTGCTAGTGGTTTGGTCATTACTGGGGGACAGTCGAACACCGGGGAGCTGTTTTTT
TRBJ1-2 | TRBV19 | - | - | CASSTTANLNNYGYTF | TGTGCCAGTAGTACCACGGCTAACCTTAATAACTATGGCTACACCTTC
TRBJ1-4 | TRBV5-1 | - | once | CASSVHGDAEKLFF | TGCGCCAGCAGCGTACATGGGGATGCTGAAAAACTGTTTTTT
TRBJ1-5 | TRBV4-1 | - | - | CASSQDTAYSNQPQHF | TGCGCCAGCAGCCAAGATACAGCTTATAGCAATCAGCCCCAGCATTTT
TRBJ1-3 | TRBV7-9 | - | - | CASSSEGESGNTIYF | TGTGCCAGCAGCTCCGAGGGGGAATCGGGAAACACCATATATTTT
TRBJ1-5 | TRBV20-1 | - | many | CSARDRARESNQPQHF | TGCAGTGCTAGAGATAGAGCCAGGGAAAGCAATCAGCCCCAGCATTTT
TRBJ2-4 | TRBV6-6 | - | few | CASSYSNRFGNIQYF | TGTGCCAGCAGTTACTCTAATCGGTTTGGAAACATTCAGTACTTC
TRBJ2-2 | TRBV30 | - | few | CAWSGQFNGELFF | TGTGCCTGGAGCGGACAGTTTAATGGGGAGCTGTTTTTT
TRBJ2-3 | TRBV11-3 | - | - | CASSLISATDTQYF | TGTGCCAGCAGCTTGATCTCAGCCACAGATACGCAGTATTTT
TRBJ2-1 | TRBV5-8 | TRBD1 | few | CASSPDRTYNEQFF | TGTGCCAGCAGCCCGGACAGGACTTACAATGAGCAGTTCTTC
TRBJ2-5 | TRBV9 | TRBD1 | few | CASSKGTGLETQYF | TGTGCCAGCAGCAAAGGGACAGGGCTGGAGACCCAGTACTTC
TRBJ2-5 | TRBV19 | TRBD1 | - | CATQGAETQYF | TGTGCCACACAGGGGGCGGAGACCCAGTACTTC
TRBJ2-1 | TRBV30 | TRBD2 | few | CAWSVPSGGVYSYNEQFF | TGTGCCTGGAGTGTACCTAGCGGGGGGGTATACTCCTACAATGAGCAGTTCTTC
TRBJ1-1 | TRBV10-3 | TRBD1 | - | CATGTGGEVTEAFF | TGTGCCACCGGGACAGGGGGCGAGGTCACTGAAGCTTTCTTT
TRBJ2-7 | TRBV2 | TRBD1 | - | CASFQGVTAYEQYF | TGTGCCAGCTTCCAGGGGGTGACCGCCTACGAGCAGTACTTC
TRBJ1-1 | TRBV9 | - | many | CASSEGHTMNTEAFF | TGTGCCAGCAGCGAGGGACATACGATGAACACTGAAGCTTTCTTT
TRBJ2-1 | TRBV2 | TRBD2 | many | CASKSGGAKQEFF | TGTGCCAGCAAGAGCGGGGGGGCCAAGCAGGAGTTCTTC
TRBJ1-1 | TRBV6-1 | - | many | CASSGGTSNTEAFF | TGTGCCAGCAGTGGGGGGACATCGAACACTGAAGCTTTCTTT
TRBJ1-5 | TRBV2 | TRBD1 | many | CASSVEGGDQPQHF | TGTGCCAGCAGTGTCGAAGGGGGCGATCAGCCCCAGCATTTT
TRBJ2-1 | TRBV5-6 | - | - | CASSFINEQFF | TGTGCCAGCAGCTTTATAAATGAGCAGTTCTTC
TRBJ1-2 | TRBV4-2 | - | - | CASSQRVRELYGYTF | TGTGCCAGCAGCCAAAGAGTGCGGGAACTTTACGGCTACACCTTC
TRBJ2-5 | TRBV7-6 | TRBD2 | few | CASSWGLAVQETQYF | TGTGCCAGCAGCTGGGGACTAGCGGTGCAAGAGACCCAGTACTTC
TRBJ1-2 | TRBV7-8 | - | many | CASTPGPEPYGYTF | TGTGCCAGCACCCCCGGCCCAGAGCCCTATGGCTACACCTTC
TRBJ2-1 | TRBV9 | TRBD2 | - | CASSGDGAGDLYEQFF | TGTGCCAGCAGCGGGGACGGAGCGGGGGACTTGTATGAGCAGTTCTTC
TRBJ1-1 | TRBV3-1 | - | - | CASGQLGQSEAFF | TGTGCCAGCGGCCAACTGGGGCAGAGTGAAGCTTTCTTT
TRBJ2-1 | TRBV7-7 | - | few | CASSPGSNEQFF | TGTGCTAGCAGCCCCGGCTCGAATGAGCAGTTCTTC
TRBJ2-7 | TRBV7-2 | TRBD2 | many | CASSLPGTSGGPIFSYEQYF | TGTGCCAGCAGCTTACCTGGGACTAGCGGGGGACCAATATTTTCCTACGAGCAGTACTTC
TRBJ2-2 | TRBV29-1 | - | - | CSTSPGPANTGELFF | TGCAGCACGAGTCCGGGGCCCGCGAACACCGGGGAGCTGTTTTTT
TRBJ2-1 | TRBV3-1 | - | - | CASSHPLAASYYNEQFF | TGTGCCAGCAGCCATCCGTTAGCGGCAAGCTATTACAATGAGCAGTTCTTC